These 5 T cell receptor beta chains came from one sample sequenced in a study of CXCR3-negative and CXCR3-positive naive CD8 T cells. The authors prepared UMI-labeled TRB cDNA libraries by 5' RACE. TCRdb reanalyzed the 5' RACE reads, giving one entry per CDR3 protein sequence and no DNA. The sample table sets out about 43,000 distinct CDR3 sequences. Source material: memory CD8+ T cells from blood. These receptors all stem from a human donor in good health. Some clones in this sample may be carry-over from other donors' samples.

V gene TRBV7-8 combines with J gene TRBJ1-5; no DNA is available, so the TRBD1 call from TCRdb remains unchecked. This CDR3 comprises 14 residues. The germline V gene has CDR1 SGHVS and CDR2 FQNEAQ. The CDR3 reads CASSFGQGGQPQHF.

The rearrangement uses TRBV7-6 and TRBJ2-3; the TRBD1 assignment by TCRdb is unverifiable without DNA. The length of the CDR3 is 15 residues. CDR1 is SGHVS, CDR2 FNYEAQ, per germline. The CDR3 loop reads CASSWTGSSTDTQYF. Full variable domain (remainder filled in from reference TRBV7-6 and TRBJ2-3): GAGVSQSPRYKVTKRGQDVALRCDPISGHVSLYWYRQALGQGPEFLTYFNYEAQQDKSGLPNDRFSAERPEGSISTLTIQRTEQRDSAMYRCASSWTGSSTDTQYFGPGTRLTVL.

The chain has TRBV4-3 and TRBJ2-7. Per germline, CDR1 LGHNA and CDR2 YSLEER. The CDR3 has 13 amino acids. This CDR3 reads CASSQDFSGEQYF.

CDR3 loop: CASSQAGGSGANVLTF. The chain links TRBV4-3 to TRBJ2-6; no DNA is available, so the TRBD1 call from TCRdb remains unchecked. CDR1 is LGHNA and CDR2 is YSLEER in the germline V gene. The CDR3 is 16 residues long.

This chain links TRBV20-1 with TRBJ2-1; as DNA is missing, the TRBD1 call by TCRdb cannot be tested. Germline V CDR1 and CDR2: DFQATT, SNEGSKA (reference sequence). The CDR3 has 14 residues. Here the CDR3 reads CSARGRGRNNEQFF.